Each of the 23 T cell receptor beta chains below was sequenced from the same sample in a study of cytomegalovirus exposure and HLA in healthy donors. The PCR ran on 60 Vbeta and 13 Jbeta primers. This table comes from immunoSEQ multiplex PCR, and its TCRdb copy is limited to in-frame clones, with some not included. Of about 150,000 clones in the sample, around three quarters were seen once. Sample: PBMCs. The receptors stem from a man in his forties or fifties in good health and CMV-seronegative.

This rearrangement joins TRBV2 to TRBJ1-2; no definite D call. The CDR3 loop spans 12 amino acids. V dropped 3 bases and J dropped 6 bases, with 8 bases sitting between them. CDR1 is SNHLY, CDR2 FYNNEI, per germline. The CDR3 loop is CASSDGVDGYTF. The CDR3 nucleotides are TGTGCCAGCAGTGACGGGGTTGATGGCTACACCTTC.

As for this clone: Other DNA variants within this sample encode the same CDR3. V is TRBV9 and J is TRBJ2-3, with D unresolved. Germline V gene data show CDR1 as SGDLS and CDR2 as YYNGEE. This CDR3 is built from 13 residues. Trimming removed 4 bases from V and 0 bases from J, with 6 bases in between. CDR3 nucleotide sequence: TGTGCCAGCAGCCCTACCAGCACAGATACGCAGTATTTT. Protein sequence: CASSPTSTDTQYF.

A word on this clone: At one boundary the junction diverges from the germline segment, which might be a read error. J is TRBJ1-5 and V is TRBV30; maybe TRBD1 (5 bases). The CDR3 contains 13 residues. CDR1 and CDR2 from the germline V gene are GTSNPN and SVGIG (reference sequence). CDR3 region: CAWSVQDNQPQNF. DNA for the CDR3: TGTGCCTGGAGTGTTCAGGACAATCAGCCCCAGAATTTT. The full variable domain, in which reference TRBV30 and TRBJ1-5 provide the parts outside the CDR3, is SQTIHQWPATLVQPVGSPLSLECTVEGTSNPNLYWYRQAAGRGLQLLFYSVGIGQISSEVPQNLSASRPQDRQFILSSKKLLLSDSGFYLCAWSVQDNQPQNFGDGTRLSIL.

This chain links TRBV5-1 with TRBJ2-1, with TRBD1 matching 10 bases. The CDR3 is 14 amino acids. CDR1 SGHRS and CDR2 YFSETQ come from the germline V gene. V lost 4 bases and J lost 7; bases outside the gene matches: 5. CDR3 loop: CASSHGQGVNEQFF. CDR3 in DNA: TGCGCCAGCAGCCATGGACAGGGGGTAAATGAGCAGTTCTTC.

The CDR3 sequence is CAWSDRVWYGYTF. The DNA of the CDR3 is TGTGCCTGGAGTGACAGGGTTTGGTATGGCTACACCTTC. The V call is TRBV30, the J call TRBJ1-2; TRBD1 might be the D (6 bases). The CDR3 has 13 amino acids. V was pared by 1 base and J by 5 bases, with 11 bases between. Germline-derived CDR1 and CDR2 are GTSNPN and SVGIG (reference sequence).

The rearrangement uses TRBV27 and TRBJ2-5, with TRBD1 matching 7 bases. Trimming took 5 bases from V and 11 from J; bases not matched to a gene: 11. This CDR3 spans 13 amino acids. The V gene's germline CDR1 is MNHEY and CDR2 SMNVEV (reference sequence). CDR3 DNA sequence: TGTGCCAGCAGTCCCACATACCGACAGGGACAGTACTTC. Protein sequence: CASSPTYRQGQYF.

The J gene is TRBJ2-5, the V gene TRBV5-1; 9 bases are shared with TRBD1. This CDR3 spans 14 amino acids. CDR1 SGHRS and CDR2 YFSETQ come from the germline V gene. V lost 3 bases and J lost 5; bases outside the gene matches: 5. CDR3 in DNA: TGCGCCAGCAGCTCGGGACAGGGTGGGGAGACCCAGTACTTC. Its translation: CASSSGQGGETQYF.

The chain joins TRBV5-1 to TRBJ1-1; D unclear. From germline, CDR1 is SGHRS and CDR2 YFSETQ. V dropped 7 bases and J dropped 1 base, with 17 bases sitting between them. The length of the CDR3 is 15 residues. CDR3 protein: CASRGRTETNTEAFF. CDR3 in DNA: TGCGCCAGCCGCGGCCGCACGGAAACGAACACTGAAGCTTTCTTT.

This clone appeared a few times. The chain uses TRBV30 and TRBJ2-5, with 11 bases matching TRBD1. CDR3 size: 15 residues. CDR1 and CDR2 from the germline V gene are GTSNPN and SVGIG (reference sequence). Germline trimming cut 4 bases from V and 5 bases from J; bases unmatched to any gene: 9. CDR3 in amino acids: CAWNLGTGGRETQYF. The DNA for the CDR3 is TGTGCCTGGAACCTAGGGACAGGGGGGCGGGAGACCCAGTACTTC. Combining the CDR3 with reference TRBV30 and TRBJ2-5 gives the whole variable domain SQTIHQWPATLVQPVGSPLSLECTVEGTSNPNLYWYRQAAGRGLQLLFYSVGIGQISSEVPQNLSASRPQDRQFILSSKKLLLSDSGFYLCAWNLGTGGRETQYFGPGTRLLVL.

The rearrangement links TRBV5-1 to TRBJ2-5; D is perhaps TRBD1 (6 bases). The V end lost 3 bases, the J end lost 5 bases, and 23 bases lay between the germline ends. Germline V gene data show CDR1 as SGHRS and CDR2 as YFSETQ. The CDR3 consists of 17 residues. CDR3 DNA sequence: TGCGCCAGCAGCTCTAGGTGGGCAGGGGTGCATTCGGAGACCCAGTACTTC. Encoded protein: CASSSRWAGVHSETQYF.

Points on this clone: Its ends do not fully match the called genes, so a read error is possible. V is TRBV7-9 and J is TRBJ1-4; D is undetermined. The CDR3 loop spans 12 amino acids. Germline V CDR1 and CDR2: SEHNR, FQNEAQ (reference sequence). CDR3 DNA: TGTTCCAGCAGCTTAGTTCCGGAAAAACTGTTTTTT. Its translation is CSSSLVPEKLFF.

This CDR3 reads CASSLVTGIYGYTF. CDR3 nucleotides: TGTGCCAGCAGCTTAGTTACAGGAATCTATGGCTACACCTTC. This chain connects TRBV7-9 to TRBJ1-2; maybe TRBD1 (5 bases). Germline CDR1 reads SEHNR; CDR2 reads FQNEAQ (reference sequence). Trimming pared 1 base from V and 4 bases from J, leaving 10 bases between. There are 14 residues in the CDR3.

The J gene is TRBJ1-1, the V gene TRBV6-5; D is possibly TRBD1 (6 bases). The CDR3 has 12 amino acids. Trimming shortened V by 4 bases and J by 7 bases, and 10 bases separated the two germline ends. Per the germline V gene, CDR1 is MNHEY and CDR2 is SVGAGI. CDR3 sequence reads: CASSLQGYEAFF. In DNA form, the CDR3 reads TGTGCCAGCAGTTTACAGGGTTATGAAGCTTTCTTT.

The rearrangement links TRBV7-9 to TRBJ2-5; D perhaps matches TRBD2 (6 bases). Germline CDR1 is SEHNR and CDR2 is FQNEAQ (reference sequence). The CDR3 length is 13 residues. Trimming took off 4 bases at V and 11 bases at J, with 17 bases between the two ends. CDR3: CASSSTGTPFQYF. CDR3 DNA sequence: TGTGCCAGCAGCTCGACCGGGACTCCCTTTCAGTACTTC.

The count of this clone is one. V gene TRBV11-2 combines with J gene TRBJ1-5; D possibly corresponds to TRBD1 (6 bases). This CDR3 has 15 residues. The V and J ends lost 1 base and 3 bases respectively, with 10 bases between them. Germline V CDR1 and CDR2: SGHAT, FQNNGV. CDR3 bases: TGTGCCAGCAGCTTAGGTGCAGGGGTCAATCAGCCCCAGCATTTT. It encodes CASSLGAGVNQPQHF.

V usage is TRBV7-9 and J usage is TRBJ2-7; 9 nucleotides agree with TRBD2. The CDR3 extends over 16 amino acids. The junction had 6 bases not matched to a gene; V was cut back by 1 base and J by 2 bases. Germline V lookup: CDR1 SEHNR, CDR2 FQNEAQ (reference sequence). In nucleotides, the CDR3 is TGTGCCAGCAGCTTAGTCGGGCTAGCGGGGCCCTACGAGCAGTACTTC. It yields the protein CASSLVGLAGPYEQYF.

V and J are TRBV7-9 and TRBJ2-7, with no clear D. This CDR3 comprises 14 residues. Trimming stripped 1 base from V and 1 base from J, with 8 bases between. CDR1 and CDR2 (germline): SEHNR, FQNEAQ (reference sequence). CDR3 protein: CASSLVYSSYEQYF. The CDR3 DNA reads as TGTGCCAGCAGCTTAGTTTACAGTTCCTACGAGCAGTACTTC.

The chain joins TRBV6-5 to TRBJ1-2; 7 nucleotides agree with TRBD1. CDR1 and CDR2 from the germline V gene are MNHEY and SVGAGI. Trimming at V came to 5 bases and at J to 7 bases, leaving 13 bases not matched to a gene. This CDR3 is built from 15 residues. The CDR3 spells CASSIDRDRLRGYTF. The CDR3 region has the DNA TGTGCCAGCAGTATCGACAGGGATAGGCTCCGTGGCTACACCTTC.

The CDR3, as DNA: TGTGCCTGGAACCAACTTCGGGACAGCTATGGCTACACCTTC. Translation gives CAWNQLRDSYGYTF. This chain links TRBV30 with TRBJ1-2; 7 positions match TRBD1. Germline CDR1 reads GTSNPN; CDR2 reads SVGIG (reference sequence). CDR3 length: 14 residues. V gave up 4 bases and J gave up 4 bases; unmatched junction bases: 9.

The V call is TRBV12-5, the J call TRBJ1-4; D gene ambiguous. CDR1 LGHNT and CDR2 FRNRAP come from the germline V gene. V dropped 2 bases and J dropped 8 bases, with 3 bases sitting between them. This CDR3 has 11 residues. CDR3 loop: CASGLLEKLFF. In DNA, the CDR3 is TGTGCTAGTGGTTTGCTCGAAAAACTGTTTTTT. Variable domain in full (rest from reference TRBV12-5 and TRBJ1-4): DARVTQTPRHKVTEMGQEVTMRCQPILGHNTVFWYRQTMMQGLELLAYFRNRAPLDDSGMPKDRFSAEMPDATLATLKIQPSEPRDSAVYFCASGLLEKLFFGSGTQLSVL.

This clone was observed a few times. The rearrangement uses TRBV11-2 and TRBJ2-1, with D maybe TRBD1 (5 bases). V lost 6 bases, J lost 5 bases, and 17 bases lay in between. CDR1 and CDR2 from the germline V gene are SGHAT and FQNNGV. The CDR3 loop spans 15 amino acids. The CDR3 loop reads CASSPGSWGNNEQFF. For the CDR3, the DNA is TGTGCCAGCAGTCCAGGGTCCTGGGGCAACAATGAGCAGTTCTTC. The variable domain in full, with the rest retrieved from reference TRBV11-2 and TRBJ2-1, is EAGVAQSPRYKIIEKRQSVAFWCNPISGHATLYWYQQILGQGPKLLIQFQNNGVVDDSQLPKDRFSAERLKGVDSTLKIQPAKLEDSAVYLCASSPGSWGNNEQFFGPGTRLTVL.

The chain uses TRBV7-6 and TRBJ1-1, with D possibly being TRBD1 (6 bases). The germline V gene encodes CDR1 SGHVS and CDR2 FNYEAQ. The CDR3 sequence is 16 residues long. V was trimmed by 1 base and J by 5 bases, leaving 17 bases between them. CDR3 in DNA: TGTGCCAGCAGCTTAGGGTGGGCAGGGGCAGGGACTGAAGCTTTCTTT. It translates to CASSLGWAGAGTEAFF.

Only one count was recorded for this clone. The J gene is TRBJ1-1, the V gene TRBV29-1; possible D gene TRBD1, 6 bases. Deletions cut 4 bases from V and 1 base from J, with 10 bases between. CDR3 size: 13 residues. Germline V gene sequence: CDR1 SQVTM, CDR2 ANQGSEA. The DNA for the CDR3 is TGCAGCGTTGGGACAGCCGGGAACACTGAAGCTTTCTTT. As protein: CSVGTAGNTEAFF.